This T cell receptor (beta chain) was sequenced in a study of OX40 agonist ivuxolimab in advanced cancers. Study background: A mean age of about 59 years, range roughly 20 to 90, was recorded, and approximately 80% were male.

The assay was immunoSEQ multiplex PCR, and TCRdb's table has in-frame clones only and misses some. Altogether tens of thousands of clones are present, more than 75% being singletons, with the ten largest covering approximately 0.4%. Germline loops: CDR1 SEHNR, CDR2 FQNEAQ (reference sequence). V was pared by 2 bases and J by 6 bases, with 5 bases between. There are 12 residues in the CDR3. This chain connects TRBV7-9 to TRBJ2-1; D remains unclear. This receptor was identified in an adult with an advanced solid tumor such as melanoma, head and neck, liver or kidney cancer. Sequences were derived from CD4+ or CD8+ T cells sorted from blood, sampled in a trial of the OX40 agonist ivuxolimab. The CDR3 here is CASSLLVNEQFF. The CDR3 bases are TGTGCCAGCAGCTTACTTGTCAATGAGCAGTTCTTC.